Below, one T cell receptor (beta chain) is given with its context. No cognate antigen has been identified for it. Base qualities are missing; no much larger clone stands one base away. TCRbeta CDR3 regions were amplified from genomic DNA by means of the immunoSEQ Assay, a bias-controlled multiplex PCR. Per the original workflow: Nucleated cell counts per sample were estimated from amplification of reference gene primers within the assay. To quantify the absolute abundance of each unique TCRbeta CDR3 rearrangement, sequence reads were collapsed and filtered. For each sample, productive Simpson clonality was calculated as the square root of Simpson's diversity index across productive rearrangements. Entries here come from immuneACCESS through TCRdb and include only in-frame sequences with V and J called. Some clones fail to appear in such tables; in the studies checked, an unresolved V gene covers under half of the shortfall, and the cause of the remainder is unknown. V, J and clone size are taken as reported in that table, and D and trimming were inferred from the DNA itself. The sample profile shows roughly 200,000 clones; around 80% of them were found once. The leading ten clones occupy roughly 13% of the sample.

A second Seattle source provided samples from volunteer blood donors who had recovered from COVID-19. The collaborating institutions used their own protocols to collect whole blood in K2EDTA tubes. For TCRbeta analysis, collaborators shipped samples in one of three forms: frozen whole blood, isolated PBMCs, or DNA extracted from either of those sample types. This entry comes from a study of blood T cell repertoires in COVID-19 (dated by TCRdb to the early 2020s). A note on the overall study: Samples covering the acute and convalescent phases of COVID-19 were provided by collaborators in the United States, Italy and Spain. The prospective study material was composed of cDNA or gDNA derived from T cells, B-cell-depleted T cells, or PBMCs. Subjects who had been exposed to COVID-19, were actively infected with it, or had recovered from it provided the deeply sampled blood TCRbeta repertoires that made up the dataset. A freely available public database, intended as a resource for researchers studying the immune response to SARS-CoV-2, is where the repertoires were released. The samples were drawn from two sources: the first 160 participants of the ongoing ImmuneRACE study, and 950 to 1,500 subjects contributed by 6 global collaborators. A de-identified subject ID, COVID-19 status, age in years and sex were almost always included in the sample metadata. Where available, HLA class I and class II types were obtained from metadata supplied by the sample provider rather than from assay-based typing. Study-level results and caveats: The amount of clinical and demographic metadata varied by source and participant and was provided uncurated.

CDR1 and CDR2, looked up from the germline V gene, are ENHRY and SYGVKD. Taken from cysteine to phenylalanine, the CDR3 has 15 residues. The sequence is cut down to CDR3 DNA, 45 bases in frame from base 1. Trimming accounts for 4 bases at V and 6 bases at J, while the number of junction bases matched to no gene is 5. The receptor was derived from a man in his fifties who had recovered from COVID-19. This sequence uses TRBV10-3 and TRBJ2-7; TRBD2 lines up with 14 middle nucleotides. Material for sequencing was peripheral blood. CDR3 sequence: CAISGGLAGEGEQYF. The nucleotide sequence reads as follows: TGTGCCATCAGTGGGGGACTAGCGGGAGAGGGCGAGCAGTACTTC.